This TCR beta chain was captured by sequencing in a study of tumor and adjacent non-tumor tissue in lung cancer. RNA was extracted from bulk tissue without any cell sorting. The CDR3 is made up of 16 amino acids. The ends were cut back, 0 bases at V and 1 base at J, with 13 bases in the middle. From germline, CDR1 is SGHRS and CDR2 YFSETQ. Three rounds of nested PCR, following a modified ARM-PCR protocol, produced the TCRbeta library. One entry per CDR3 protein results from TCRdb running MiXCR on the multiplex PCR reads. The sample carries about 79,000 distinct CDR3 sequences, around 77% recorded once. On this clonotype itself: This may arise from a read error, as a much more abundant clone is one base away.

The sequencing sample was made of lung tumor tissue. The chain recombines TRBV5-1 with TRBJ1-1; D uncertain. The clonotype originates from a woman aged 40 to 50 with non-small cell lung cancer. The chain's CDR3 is CASSLAVRVRNTEAFF. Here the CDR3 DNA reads TGCGCCAGCAGCTTGGCCGTTAGGGTTAGGAACACTGAAGCTTTCTTT.